The 22 T cell receptor beta chains presented below share a single source sample, sequenced in a study of cytomegalovirus exposure and HLA in healthy donors. The assay was immunoSEQ multiplex PCR, and TCRdb's table has in-frame clones only and misses some. The sample includes roughly 71,000 clones, roughly 94% seen only once; the top ten take 0.63%. Sequencing used PBMCs. The receptors stem from a woman younger than 30 in good health and CMV-seronegative.

The chain uses TRBV28 and TRBJ1-1, with unresolved D. This CDR3 has 12 amino acids. In germline, CDR1 is MDHEN, CDR2 SYDVKM. The V end lost 10 bases, the J end lost 0 bases, and 9 bases lay between the germline ends. CDR3 in amino acids: CAIQRLNTEAFF. For the CDR3, the DNA is TGTGCCATACAGAGATTGAACACTGAAGCTTTCTTT. Full variable domain (missing parts from reference TRBV28 and TRBJ1-1): DVKVTQSSRYLVKRTGEKVFLECVQDMDHENMFWYRQDPGLGLRLIYFSYDVKMKEKGDIPEGYSVSREKKERFSLILESASTNQTSMYLCAIQRLNTEAFFGQGTRLTVV.

The chain employs TRBV28 and TRBJ1-2; possible D gene TRBD1, 5 bases. The CDR3 runs 14 residues. V was cut by 1 base and J by 8 bases, with 14 bases left in between. CDR1 and CDR2 (germline): MDHEN, SYDVKM. The CDR3: CASSLSHRSVGYTF. The DNA for the CDR3 is TGTGCCAGCAGTTTATCCCACAGGTCCGTGGGCTACACCTTC.

The chain has TRBV5-1 and TRBJ1-4; 8 bases are shared with TRBD1. CDR1 is SGHRS, CDR2 YFSETQ, per germline. CDR3 length: 14 residues. The J segment lost 7 bases and the V segment lost 3 bases, leaving 5 bases of the junction unmatched. The CDR3 sequence is CASSWTGQGEKLFF. In nucleotides, the CDR3 is TGCGCCAGCAGCTGGACAGGACAGGGTGAAAAACTGTTTTTT.

The chain carries TRBV28 and TRBJ2-7; TRBD1 matches 10 bases. CDR3 size: 15 residues. Germline lookup yields CDR1 MDHEN and CDR2 SYDVKM. With 3 bases clipped from V and 6 bases from J, the junction kept 8 bases outside the gene matches. In DNA form, the CDR3 reads TGTGCCAGCAGTTTCAGGGGACAGGGGATTTCCGAGCAGTACTTC. It encodes CASSFRGQGISEQYF.

The J gene is TRBJ1-3, the V gene TRBV5-1, with D possibly matching TRBD1 (5 bases). Germline lookup yields CDR1 SGHRS and CDR2 YFSETQ. The CDR3 runs 15 residues. The V end lost 2 bases, the J end lost 3 bases, and 12 bases lay between the germline ends. Written as DNA, the CDR3 is TGCGCCAGCAGCTTATATCAGGGTGATGGAAACACCATATATTTT. Translated, it gives CASSLYQGDGNTIYF.

The gene calls are TRBV7-9 and TRBJ1-4; D gene ambiguous. The CDR3 runs to 14 residues. V was trimmed by 2 bases and J by 0 bases, leaving 4 bases between them. Germline V gene lookup returns CDR1 SEHNR and CDR2 FQNEAQ (reference sequence). CDR3 sequence (DNA): TGTGCCAGCAGCTTACAGGCAACTAATGAAAAACTGTTTTTT. Protein: CASSLQATNEKLFF.

In its sample, this clone was seen once. This chain connects TRBV4-2 to TRBJ1-1; D is unresolved. This CDR3 has 13 amino acids. V gave up 1 base and J gave up 1 base, with 4 bases separating them. The germline gives CDR1 LGHNA, CDR2 YNFKEQ. In DNA, the CDR3 is TGTGCCAGCAGCCAAGGGGCGAACACTGAAGCTTTCTTT. Translation gives CASSQGANTEAFF.

The V gene is TRBV11-1, the J gene TRBJ2-7; D is uncertain. Deletions cut 3 bases from V and 1 base from J, with 10 bases between. This CDR3 has 14 residues. From germline, CDR1 is SGHAT and CDR2 FQDESV (reference sequence). CDR3 residues: CASSFITDSYEQYF. The CDR3 DNA reads as TGTGCCAGCAGCTTCATTACTGATTCCTACGAGCAGTACTTC.

The J gene is TRBJ2-7, the V gene TRBV28; 7 nucleotides align to TRBD1. The CDR3 covers 14 residues. The V and J ends lost 6 bases and 2 bases, in that order; junction bases with no gene match: 7. Germline values: CDR1 MDHEN, CDR2 SYDVKM. The CDR3 region has the DNA TGTGCCAGCAGGACAGGGAACTTCGCCTACGAGCAGTACTTC. Translation gives CASRTGNFAYEQYF.

This rearrangement joins TRBV7-3 to TRBJ2-1; TRBD2 matches 12 bases. Germline trimming cut 2 bases from V and 4 bases from J; bases unmatched to any gene: 6. The CDR3 has 17 residues. Germline CDR1 SGHTA, CDR2 FQGTGA. DNA of the CDR3: TGTGCCAGCAGCTTAGCCTCCGGGACTAGCGGGTACAATGAGCAGTTCTTC. Protein product: CASSLASGTSGYNEQFF.

This chain connects TRBV7-6 to TRBJ1-5; D gene unclear. Germline assignment: CDR1 SGHVS and CDR2 FNYEAQ. The V and J ends lost 2 bases and 7 bases respectively, with 12 bases between them. The CDR3 runs to 14 residues. CDR3 region: CASSLSGWNQPQHF. CDR3 coding DNA: TGTGCCAGCAGCTTATCCGGGTGGAACCAGCCCCAGCATTTT. Together with reference TRBV7-6 and TRBJ1-5, the CDR3 gives the full variable domain: GAGVSQSPRYKVTKRGQDVALRCDPISGHVSLYWYRQALGQGPEFLTYFNYEAQQDKSGLPNDRFSAERPEGSISTLTIQRTEQRDSAMYRCASSLSGWNQPQHFGDGTRLSIL.

V usage is TRBV19 and J usage is TRBJ1-5; TRBD1 is a possible D gene (6 bases). V lost 8 bases to trimming and J lost 6 bases, with 20 bases between them. This CDR3 contains 15 residues. Germline values: CDR1 LNHDA, CDR2 SQIVND (reference sequence). CDR3 in amino acids: CASEITGWRGQPQHF. The CDR3, as DNA: TGTGCCAGTGAAATAACAGGGTGGCGCGGTCAGCCCCAGCATTTT. The full variable domain, in which reference TRBV19 and TRBJ1-5 provide the parts outside the CDR3, is DGGITQSPKYLFRKEGQNVTLSCEQNLNHDAMYWYRQDPGQGLRLIYYSQIVNDFQKGDIAEGYSVSREKKESFPLTVTSAQKNPTAFYLCASEITGWRGQPQHFGDGTRLSIL.

This sequence joins TRBV9 and TRBJ1-4; D is unresolved. There are 17 residues in the CDR3. V lost 0 bases and J 1 base, leaving 13 bases between the germline ends. Germline V gives CDR1 SGDLS, CDR2 YYNGEE. The CDR3 spells CASSVATGRGTNEKLFF. In nucleotides, the CDR3 is TGTGCCAGCAGCGTAGCTACGGGGAGAGGAACTAATGAAAAACTGTTTTTT. Full variable domain (remainder filled in from reference TRBV9 and TRBJ1-4): DSGVTQTPKHLITATGQRVTLRCSPRSGDLSVYWYQQSLDQGLQFLIQYYNGEERAKGNILERFSAQQFPDLHSELNLSSLELGDSALYFCASSVATGRGTNEKLFFGSGTQLSVL.

The chain employs TRBV5-1 and TRBJ1-6; the D gene is possibly TRBD1 (6 bases). Germline V gives CDR1 SGHRS, CDR2 YFSETQ. The CDR3 loop spans 16 amino acids. The ends were cut back, 0 bases at V and 9 bases at J, with 16 bases in the middle. The CDR3 DNA follows: TGCGCCAGCAGCTTGGGGTCGCAGGGGAGAGGTTCACCCCTCCACTTT. Translation: CASSLGSQGRGSPLHF.

This chain links TRBV7-9 with TRBJ2-3; 14 bases are shared with TRBD2. J lost 9 bases, V lost 5 bases, and 13 bases had no gene match. Germline V gene data show CDR1 as SEHNR and CDR2 as FQNEAQ (reference sequence). The length of the CDR3 is 17 residues. CDR3 in DNA: TGTGCCAGCAGCAAGCCGGGACTAGCGGGGGTCTATGGGACGCAGTATTTT. Translation gives CASSKPGLAGVYGTQYF.

J is TRBJ1-6 and V is TRBV30; TRBD1 matches at 9 bases. This CDR3 is built from 15 residues. V shed 1 base and J 6 bases; nucleotides not matched to a gene: 4. Looked up from germline, CDR1 is GTSNPN and CDR2 is SVGIG (reference sequence). Here the CDR3 reads CAWSGPTGGNSPLHF. As DNA, the CDR3 is TGTGCCTGGAGTGGCCCGACAGGGGGTAATTCACCCCTCCACTTT.

The V call is TRBV18, the J call TRBJ2-1, with a possible D match to TRBD1 (5 bases). This CDR3 region has 12 residues. Trimming cost V 6 bases and J 8 bases, with 11 bases left between them. Germline V gene sequence: CDR1 KGHSH, CDR2 LQKENI. The CDR3 loop is CASSPRVHEQFF. CDR3 DNA: TGTGCCAGCTCGCCCAGGGTCCATGAGCAGTTCTTC.

This clone was found once. The chain joins TRBV7-2 to TRBJ2-2; 9 bases map to TRBD1. The germline CDR1 and CDR2 sequences are SGHTA and FQGNSA. The V segment lost 5 bases and the J segment 5 bases; nucleotides outside the gene matches: 3. The CDR3 runs to 14 residues. The CDR3 here is CASSAGQGTGELFF. The CDR3 DNA sequence: TGTGCCAGCAGCGCCGGACAGGGGACCGGGGAGCTGTTTTTT.

The chain links TRBV9 to TRBJ2-2, with a tentative D call TRBD2 (6 bases). Germline V gives CDR1 SGDLS, CDR2 YYNGEE. This CDR3 has 15 residues. Trimming took off 4 bases at V and 1 base at J, with 11 bases between the two ends. CDR3 sequence (DNA): TGTGCCAGCAGCCCTAGGGGAGGGAACACCGGGGAGCTGTTTTTT. Protein sequence: CASSPRGGNTGELFF.

The CDR3 spells CASSGTWGNSPLHF. The CDR3 DNA reads TGTGCCAGCAGCGGGACTTGGGGTAATTCACCCCTCCACTTT. The genes are TRBV9 and TRBJ1-6, with D unclear. CDR3 size: 14 residues. Per the germline V gene, CDR1 is SGDLS and CDR2 is YYNGEE. Trimming removed 3 bases at V and 6 bases at J, with 10 bases between.

The V call is TRBV4-3, the J call TRBJ1-2; D is uncertain. Trimming stripped 0 bases from V and 0 bases from J, with 8 bases between. The CDR3 has 15 amino acids. Germline V lookup: CDR1 LGHNA, CDR2 YSLEER. CDR3 DNA: TGCGCCAGCAGCCAAGAGTACACGACTAACTATGGCTACACCTTC. It is translated as CASSQEYTTNYGYTF.

The chain is built from TRBV4-1 and TRBJ2-1, with 7 nucleotides matching TRBD2. Trimming took 2 bases from V and 7 from J; bases not matched to a gene: 2. The CDR3 extends over 13 amino acids. Germline V lookup: CDR1 MGHRA, CDR2 YSYEKL. In DNA form, the CDR3 reads TGCGCCAGCAGCCAACGGGGGGTGAATGAGCAGTTCTTC. Protein: CASSQRGVNEQFF.